Below are 2 T cell receptor beta chains sequenced from a single sample in a study of human thymus T cells. The protocol was immunoSEQ multiplex PCR, while the TCRdb copy is restricted to in-frame clones and leaves out a portion. This table holds 45,000 to 75,000 clones, about 94% found once. Sequencing was performed on blood. The receptors originated from a boy younger than two with a congenital heart defect but otherwise immunologically healthy.

The gene calls are TRBV6-6 and TRBJ2-3; 12 nucleotides agree with TRBD2. The V gene's germline CDR1 is MNHNY and CDR2 SVGAGI (reference sequence). The ends lost 10 bases at V and 6 bases at J; junction bases unmatched: 11. The CDR3 has 15 amino acids. CDR3 coding DNA: TGTGCCACCGCGCCCCTAGCGGGAGGGACGGATACGCAGTATTTT. Its translation is CATAPLAGGTDTQYF.

This clone was detected once. The chain uses TRBV4-1 and TRBJ2-7, with 7 bases identical to TRBD1. The ends lost 0 bases at V and 2 bases at J; junction bases unmatched: 16. Per germline, CDR1 MGHRA and CDR2 YSYEKL. This CDR3 spans 19 amino acids. The CDR3 DNA reads as TGCGCCAGCAGCCAAGAACTAGGTCCCGGGGACAGCCCTGCCTACGAGCAGTACTTC. Its protein is CASSQELGPGDSPAYEQYF.